One and the same sample provided the 20 T cell receptor beta chains below, sequenced in a study of blood T cells in healthy people across ages. Next came a second PCR, run for roughly 7 to 12 cycles, which used a sample-barcoded 5' primer along with a J-beta primer mix. MiXCR, run by TCRdb on the 5' RACE reads, gives a single entry per CDR3 protein. The sample lists about 830,000 distinct CDR3 sequences; more than 45% were seen once. Input material: blood. These receptors were collected from a man aged 30-40 years in good health.

The CDR3 here is CASGSDNEQFF. DNA for the CDR3: TGTGCCAGCGGTAGTGACAATGAGCAGTTCTTC. The rearrangement links TRBV9 to TRBJ2-1; D gene unclear. V dropped 7 bases and J dropped 5 bases, with 7 bases sitting between them. This CDR3 region has 11 residues. Per the germline V gene, CDR1 is SGDLS and CDR2 is YYNGEE.

The chain recombines TRBV29-1 with TRBJ2-1, with no clear D. Looked up from germline, CDR1 is SQVTM and CDR2 is ANQGSEA. V lost 3 bases, J lost 5 bases, and 2 bases lay in between. The CDR3 loop spans 10 amino acids. In DNA form, the CDR3 reads TGCAGCGTTGAGGACAATGAGCAGTTCTTC. Its translation: CSVEDNEQFF.

The CDR3 DNA reads as TGTGCCAGCAGCCTCCTGTGGACCCAGTACTTC. As protein: CASSLLWTQYF. The gene calls are TRBV7-2 and TRBJ2-5; D is unresolved. CDR1 is SGHTA, CDR2 FQGNSA, per germline. The CDR3 has 11 residues. The V gene lost 5 bases and the J gene lost 7 bases, with 8 bases spanning the gap.

The chain joins TRBV5-1 to TRBJ1-1; TRBD1 matches at 10 bases. In germline, CDR1 is SGHRS, CDR2 YFSETQ. The ends lost 4 bases at V and 1 base at J; junction bases unmatched: 7. The CDR3 has 16 amino acids. CDR3 coding DNA: TGCGCCAGCAGCAGGGACAGGGGAGTCGGGAACACTGAAGCTTTCTTT. Encoded protein: CASSRDRGVGNTEAFF.

This chain links TRBV20-1 with TRBJ2-5; perhaps TRBD1 as D (5 bases). The J call may not be correct, given that the DNA end is closer to TRBJ2-7. Germline V gives CDR1 DFQATT, CDR2 SNEGSKA (reference sequence). This CDR3 has 14 amino acids. CDR3 loop: CSASVTGTHYEQYF. The CDR3 nucleotides are TGCAGTGCTAGTGTTACAGGCACTCACTACGAGCAGTACTTC.

As for this clonotype: The limits of the CDR3 on the DNA are not certain, so only TCRdb's listed CDR3 is given. This chain connects TRBV21-1 to TRBJ2-5; the tabulated D call, TRBD2, remains unverified against the DNA. TRBV21-1 is recorded as a pseudogene. The CDR3 length equals 16 residues, ends included. The CDR3 sequence: CASSKVGLGIKETQYF.

This clonotype was found a few times. The rearrangement links TRBV10-3 to TRBJ2-5; the match to TRBD2 covers 7 bases. There are 14 residues in the CDR3. The germline gives CDR1 ENHRY, CDR2 SYGVKD. Losses at the gene ends were 7 bases for V and 1 base for J; bases not matched to a gene: 6. The DNA of the CDR3 is TGTGCCATCAAGGATCCGGGAGGCCAAGAGACCCAGTACTTC. Translating it yields CAIKDPGGQETQYF.

J is TRBJ2-4 and V is TRBV20-1; the D gene is possibly TRBD1 (6 bases). Gene TRBJ2-7 matches the end of the DNA better, so the J call may be wrong. The germline gives CDR1 DFQATT, CDR2 SNEGSKA (reference sequence). The CDR3 spans 13 residues. The CDR3 bases are TGCAGTGCTAGATCTTCCAGGGGCTACGAGCAGTACTTC. Protein sequence: CSARSSRGYEQYF.

V usage is TRBV4-1 and J usage is TRBJ2-5; D uncertain. The CDR3 runs 15 residues. The V and J ends lost 0 bases and 5 bases respectively, with 13 bases between them. Looked up from germline, CDR1 is MGHRA and CDR2 is YSYEKL. Here the CDR3 DNA reads TGCGCCAGCAGCCAAGATAGGACCTTCTGGGAGACCCAGTACTTC. This sequence encodes CASSQDRTFWETQYF.

V and J are TRBV6-1 and TRBJ1-2, with 8 bases identical to TRBD1. V gave up 3 bases and J gave up 5 bases; unmatched junction bases: 5. In germline, CDR1 is MNHNS, CDR2 SASEGT. CDR3 length equals 14 residues. The DNA of the CDR3 is TGTGCCAGCAGTGAGCTCGGGACAGGATATGGCTACACCTTC. Protein: CASSELGTGYGYTF.

The chain has TRBV6-5 and TRBJ1-5, with TRBD1 identical over 12 bases. This CDR3 comprises 21 residues. Per the germline V gene, CDR1 is MNHEY and CDR2 is SVGAGI. Trimming took 2 bases from V and 5 from J; bases not matched to a gene: 19. The CDR3 is CASSYLRSRDRGLLYDQPQHF. CDR3 bases: TGTGCCAGCAGTTACCTCCGTTCCCGGGACAGGGGGCTTTTGTATGATCAGCCCCAGCATTTT.

For this clonotype: A read error is possible here, since a much larger clone lies one base away. The V and J genes are TRBV12-3 or TRBV12-4 and TRBJ2-3; TRBD2 aligns across 8 bases. V gave up 5 bases and J gave up 4 bases; unmatched junction bases: 5. The CDR3 runs to 14 residues. CDR3 sequence (DNA): TGTGCCAGCAGTGTCGGGGGGGGAGCAGATACGCAGTATTTT. This sequence encodes CASSVGGGADTQYF.

The chain is built from TRBV5-1 and TRBJ1-2; D call uncertain. Germline-derived CDR1 and CDR2 are SGHRS and YFSETQ. CDR3 length equals 17 residues. V was trimmed by 4 bases and J by 6 bases, leaving 25 bases between them. The CDR3 here is CASSPTSGSGPTDGYTF. CDR3 nucleotide sequence: TGCGCCAGCAGCCCGACTAGCGGGAGCGGCCCAACTGATGGCTACACCTTC. The entire variable domain, with the rest obtained from reference TRBV5-1 and TRBJ1-2, is as follows: KAGVTQTPRYLIKTRGQQVTLSCSPISGHRSVSWYQQTPGQGLQFLFEYFSETQRNKGNFPGRFSGRQFSNSRSEMNVSTLELGDSALYLCASSPTSGSGPTDGYTFGSGTRLTVV.

This clonotype was seen a handful of times. The rearrangement links TRBV27 to TRBJ2-3; D gene ambiguous. CDR3 length: 13 amino acids. Deletions cut 2 bases from V and 5 bases from J, with 8 bases between. CDR1 MNHEY and CDR2 SMNVEV come from the germline V gene (reference sequence). Here the CDR3 DNA reads TGTGCCAGCAGTTTAGTACTCCGAGATACGCAGTATTTT. Residues: CASSLVLRDTQYF.

Ten or more counts support this clonotype. The rearrangement joins TRBV2 to TRBJ2-1; TRBD1 agrees at 8 bases. Trimming removed 10 bases from V and 8 bases from J; junction bases left unmatched: 16. CDR1 is SNHLY, CDR2 FYNNEI, per germline. This CDR3 has 15 residues. CDR3 sequence reads: CATETPVTGGYEQFF. In nucleotides, the CDR3 is TGTGCCACGGAGACCCCTGTAACAGGGGGGTATGAGCAGTTCTTC.

In its sample, this clonotype was seen a few times. The chain employs TRBV7-2 and TRBJ2-7, with 7 bases fitting TRBD1. V lost 3 bases to trimming and J lost 4 bases; unmatched junction nucleotides: 9. The germline V gene encodes CDR1 SGHTA and CDR2 FQGNSA. The CDR3 loop spans 15 amino acids. The CDR3 nucleotides are TGTGCCAGCAGCTTGGGATTCGGACAGGCATACGAGCAGTACTTC. Its translation: CASSLGFGQAYEQYF.

The V and J genes are TRBV14 and TRBJ2-7, with 7 bases lining up with TRBD1. Per the germline V gene, CDR1 is SGHDN and CDR2 is FVKESK. The CDR3 consists of 14 residues. After removal of 5 bases from V and 3 bases from J, the junction contained 7 bases not matched to a gene. For the CDR3, the DNA is TGTGCCAGCAGCGTTACGACAGGGTACTACGAGCAGTACTTC. Its protein product is CASSVTTGYYEQYF.

The V gene is TRBV12-3 or TRBV12-4, the J gene TRBJ2-5; D is unclear. Trimming shortened V by 2 bases and J by 7 bases, and 17 bases separated the two germline ends. The CDR3 runs to 15 residues. CDR3 loop: CASSLQAALSGTQYF. The CDR3 coding sequence is TGTGCCAGCAGTTTACAGGCAGCCCTCTCCGGGACCCAGTACTTC.

The chain is built from TRBV2 and TRBJ2-7; maybe TRBD2 (5 bases). The DNA end favors TRBJ2-5, so the J call may be wrong. In germline, CDR1 is SNHLY, CDR2 FYNNEI. The CDR3 sequence is 13 residues long. CDR3 DNA: TGTGCCAGCAACCCGTTCGGGGTCGAGACCCAGTACTTC. Residues: CASNPFGVETQYF.

Details on this clonotype: Its ends do not fully match the called genes, so a read error is possible. This chain joins TRBV7-7 and TRBJ2-2, with 8 bases that match TRBD1. The germline gives CDR1 SSHAT, CDR2 FNYEAQ (reference sequence). The CDR3 runs 15 residues. The CDR3 sequence is CASSSGTGGTGELFF. The CDR3 DNA is TGTGCTAGCAGTTCAGGGACAGGAGGCACCGGGGAGCTGTTTTTT.